The rows below give T cell receptor beta chains drawn from one sample of a study of T cell changes during pregnancy in multiple sclerosis. Sequencing was performed with immunoSEQ multiplex PCR; in TCRdb, only in-frame clones are kept and a portion is missing. The sample includes 65,000 to 85,000 clones, 94% of them seen just once. Sequencing was performed on peripheral blood, taken in the second trimester of pregnancy. These receptors were collected from a female donor in good health, enrolled as a control in a pregnancy study. Both conserved end residues are part of each CDR3. D genes are given only for firm matches. Where a row states a size, it is once, few, many or the class of an expanded clone; other rows omit it.

J gene,V gene,clone size,D gene,CDR3 DNA,CDR3 protein
TRBJ1-1,TRBV27,.,.,TGTGCCAGCGCGACAGCGAACACTGAAGCTTTCTTT,CASATANTEAFF
TRBJ2-6,TRBV18,once,.,TGTGCCAGCTCACCCCCTTTCCCCTCTGGGGCCAACGTCCTGACTTTC,CASSPPFPSGANVLTF
TRBJ2-5,TRBV6-5,.,TRBD1,TGTGCCAGCAGACGGGACAGGAGTTCGACCCAGTACTTC,CASRRDRSSTQYF
TRBJ2-6,TRBV28,.,TRBD1,TGTGCCAGCAGTACACGATCCCGGGACAGGGATTCTGGGGCCAACGTCCTGACTTTC,CASSTRSRDRDSGANVLTF
TRBJ2-1,TRBV7-2,.,TRBD2,TGTGCCAGCAGCCTGGGATTTAGCGGGTACTCCTACAATGAGCAGTTCTTC,CASSLGFSGYSYNEQFF
TRBJ2-7,TRBV10-1,.,TRBD2,TGCGACCGAGGGACTAGCGGGAGGTTCTACGAGCAGTACTTC,CDRGTSGRFYEQYF
TRBJ2-7,TRBV10-3,.,TRBD1,TGTGCCATCAGTGCCGGGACAGGGGGTTTCGAGCAGTACTTC,CAISAGTGGFEQYF
TRBJ1-4,TRBV4-1,.,.,TGCGCCAGCAGCCAAGATCCCGGGAGACACGAAAAACTGTTTTTT,CASSQDPGRHEKLFF
TRBJ2-2,TRBV16,.,.,TGTGCCAGCAGCCCCAGGGGGGTGAACACCGGGGAGCTGTTTTTT,CASSPRGVNTGELFF
TRBJ2-3,TRBV5-1,.,.,TGCGCCAGCAGCCCCTTCCTGGGGCCCCGTCAGAGGGATACGCAGTATTTT,CASSPFLGPRQRDTQYF
TRBJ1-1,TRBV25-1,.,.,TGTGCCAGCAGGACGGGGAACACTGAAGCTTTCTTT,CASRTGNTEAFF
TRBJ2-1,TRBV5-1,.,TRBD2,TGCGCCAGCAGCCAATCCCGACTAGCGGGAAATAATGAGCAGTTCTTC,CASSQSRLAGNNEQFF
TRBJ2-5,TRBV18,once,TRBD1,TGTGCCAGCTCCGGCGACAGGGGGCACGAGACCCAGTACTTC,CASSGDRGHETQYF
TRBJ2-7,TRBV6-1,.,TRBD1,TGTGCCAGCAGGGGGTCAGGGGGCCCCTACGAGCAGTACTTC,CASRGSGGPYEQYF
TRBJ2-3,TRBV29-1,.,TRBD2,TGCAGCGTTGCTCCGACTAGCTCAGATACGCAGTATTTT,CSVAPTSSDTQYF
TRBJ2-1,TRBV5-5,.,TRBD2,TGTGCCAGCAGCGAGGGACTAGGACGGGTCTTC,CASSEGLGRVF
TRBJ2-7,TRBV12-5,.,.,TGTGCTAGTGGCCCTGACAAGTACGAGCAGTACTTC,CASGPDKYEQYF
TRBJ1-5,TRBV5-6,.,.,TGTGCCAGCAGCTCCCCTGGAGGTGGGAATCAGCCCCAGCATTTT,CASSSPGGGNQPQHF
TRBJ1-5,TRBV28,once,.,TGTGCCAGCAGTTTCCCCCCAGGGGTCAATCAGCCCCAGCATTTT,CASSFPPGVNQPQHF
TRBJ2-5,TRBV7-2,few,.,TGTGCCAGCAGCTTAATCGGCGGGACTTTGCAAGAGACCCAGTACTTC,CASSLIGGTLQETQYF